This T cell receptor beta chain derives from a study of blood T cells in healthy people across ages. Isolated PBMCs totaled at least 7 million in each sample. Trimming took off 5 bases at V and 1 base at J, with 14 bases between the two ends. The CDR3 sequence is 15 residues long. In germline, CDR1 is SGHRS, CDR2 YFSETQ. A second about 7 to 11 cycle PCR used barcoded and J-beta primers. TCRdb recomputed calls from the 5' RACE reads with MiXCR, one row per CDR3 protein. The table lists hundreds of thousands of distinct CDR3 sequences, roughly half of them singletons. Findings and limits, study-wide: Possibly, changes in expanded clonotypes were confounded because donor CMV status was unknown.

This clonotype was found a few times. The target antigen is unknown. The source of this sequence is an elderly woman in good health. The chain joins TRBV5-1 to TRBJ2-3, with D tentatively TRBD2 (6 bases). Source material: blood. CDR3 in amino acids: CASRYPGERTDTQYF. The CDR3 coding sequence is TGCGCCAGCAGATATCCGGGAGAGCGCACAGATACGCAGTATTTT. Complete variable domain (other parts from reference TRBV5-1 and TRBJ2-3): KAGVTQTPRYLIKTRGQQVTLSCSPISGHRSVSWYQQTPGQGLQFLFEYFSETQRNKGNFPGRFSGRQFSNSRSEMNVSTLELGDSALYLCASRYPGERTDTQYFGPGTRLTVL.